The 9 T cell receptor beta chains below all came from one sample that was sequenced in a study of blood T cell repertoires in COVID-19. TCRdb's copy holds only in-frame clones and misses some; the assay was immunoSEQ multiplex PCR. The profile covers 400,000 to 450,000 clones, with roughly 90% appearing a single time and about 1.6% taken by the ten largest. The sample consisted of peripheral blood. Receptor source: a woman aged 40 to 55 with COVID-19, enrolled during active disease.

The chain uses TRBV12-3 or TRBV12-4 and TRBJ1-2, with a weak D call TRBD1 (5 bases). V lost 1 base and J 8 bases, leaving 5 bases between the germline ends. The CDR3 is 11 residues long. CDR3 sequence: CASSLGGGYTF. The CDR3 region has the DNA TGTGCCAGCAGTTTAGGGGGCGGCTACACCTTC.

This chain connects TRBV28 to TRBJ1-2, with 11 bases identical to TRBD1. Germline loops: CDR1 MDHEN, CDR2 SYDVKM. CDR3 length: 15 amino acids. With V trimmed by 5 bases and J by 6 bases, 8 bases remained unmatched. The chain's CDR3 is CASSPGGQGEHGYTF. The CDR3 nucleotides read TGTGCCAGCAGTCCTGGGGGACAGGGGGAGCATGGCTACACCTTC.

The CDR3 spells CASSQDGSISGANVLTF. The CDR3 nucleotides are TGCGCCAGCAGCCAAGATGGTAGTATCTCTGGGGCCAACGTCCTGACTTTC. The chain joins TRBV4-3 to TRBJ2-6; D remains ambiguous. Germline V CDR1 and CDR2: LGHNA, YSLEER. The CDR3 covers 17 residues. Trimming took 0 bases from V and 0 from J, leaving 9 bases between them.

The chain combines TRBV29-1 with TRBJ2-5, with 7 bases that match TRBD2. Germline-derived CDR1 and CDR2 are SQVTM and ANQGSEA. The trim removed 6 bases at V and 1 base at J, leaving 11 bases unmatched. This CDR3 contains 15 residues. The CDR3 protein is CSVPNQRGVQETQYF. CDR3 nucleotide sequence: TGCAGCGTCCCTAACCAACGGGGGGTCCAAGAGACCCAGTACTTC. Full variable domain (rest looked up from reference TRBV29-1 and TRBJ2-5): SAVISQKPSRDICQRGTSLTIQCQVDSQVTMMFWYRQQPGQSLTLIATANQGSEATYESGFVIDKFPISRPNLTFSTLTVSNMSPEDSSIYLCSVPNQRGVQETQYFGPGTRLLVL.

The chain employs TRBV27 and TRBJ2-1; 8 positions match TRBD1. Trimming cost V 6 bases and J 6 bases; bases outside gene matches: 10. CDR1 and CDR2 (germline): MNHEY, SMNVEV (reference sequence). This CDR3 contains 15 residues. This CDR3 is CASSLTGELPNEQFF. For the CDR3, the DNA is TGTGCCAGCAGCCTGACAGGGGAGCTTCCCAATGAGCAGTTCTTC.

The CDR3 nucleotides are TGTGCCAGCAGCTTAGTGGGACTAGCGGGTTTCGAGCAGTACTTC. This encodes CASSLVGLAGFEQYF. The chain joins TRBV7-2 to TRBJ2-7, with 12 bases matching TRBD2. V dropped 1 base and J dropped 6; count of bases not matched to a gene: 4. This CDR3 has 15 residues. Germline V CDR1 and CDR2: SGHTA, FQGNSA. Full variable domain (missing parts from reference TRBV7-2 and TRBJ2-7): GAGVSQSPSNKVTEKGKDVELRCDPISGHTALYWYRQSLGQGLEFLIYFQGNSAPDKSGLPSDRFSAERTGGSVSTLTIQRTQQEDSAVYLCASSLVGLAGFEQYFGPGTRLTVT.

The chain joins TRBV7-2 to TRBJ1-2; D gene unclear. Germline lookup yields CDR1 SGHTA and CDR2 FQGNSA. This CDR3 is built from 15 residues. Trimming pared 6 bases from V and 0 bases from J, leaving 14 bases between. Here the CDR3 DNA reads TGTGCCAGCAGGCAGAACAGACAATCTAACTATGGCTACACCTTC. This encodes CASRQNRQSNYGYTF.

V and J are TRBV11-2 and TRBJ2-7; D uncertain. CDR3 length: 13 residues. Trimming cost V 1 base and J 2 bases, with 6 bases left between them. Germline CDR1 and CDR2: SGHAT and FQNNGV. The CDR3 DNA reads as TGTGCCAGCAGCTTAGTAGGAGCCTACGAGCAGTACTTC. This encodes CASSLVGAYEQYF.

The chain employs TRBV20-1 and TRBJ2-1; no reliable D call. Trimming cost V 4 bases and J 8 bases, with 9 bases left between them. CDR3 length: 11 residues. Per germline, CDR1 DFQATT and CDR2 SNEGSKA (reference sequence). CDR3: CSAIGLDEQFF. For the CDR3, the DNA is TGCAGTGCTATTGGGCTGGATGAGCAGTTCTTC.